The subject of this entry is one TCR beta chain. Its target antigen remains unknown. Per-base qualities were not stored, and no clone one base away is much larger. The sample comes from a study of blood T cell repertoires in COVID-19 (dated by TCRdb to 2020 to 2021). Study-level background: The collaborator samples originated in the United States, Italy and Spain and spanned the acute and convalescent phases of COVID-19. The material from the prospective study consisted of cDNA or gDNA derived from T cells, B-cell-depleted T cells, or PBMCs. Deeply sampled blood TCRbeta repertoires from subjects exposed to, actively infected with, or recovered from COVID-19 were included in the dataset. The repertoires were released in a freely available public database meant as a resource for research on the immune response to SARS-CoV-2. The samples were drawn from the first 160 participants of the ongoing ImmuneRACE study and from 1,254 subjects provided by 6 global collaborators. A de-identified subject ID, COVID-19 status, age in years and sex were almost always included in the sample metadata. Where available, HLA class I and class II types were taken from metadata supplied by the sample provider and were not determined by assay-based typing.

The immunoSEQ Assay, a bias-controlled multiplex PCR, was used to amplify TCRbeta CDR3 regions from genomic DNA. In the source study's methods: The number of nucleated cells in each sample was estimated from the amplification of reference gene primers within the assay. To quantify the absolute abundance of each unique TCRbeta CDR3 rearrangement, sequence reads were collapsed and filtered. Productive Simpson clonality was computed per sample as the square root of Simpson's diversity index over productive rearrangements. TCRdb obtained this table from immuneACCESS and retained in-frame rearrangements with V and J assigned. These tables miss some clones; where compared with another copy, unresolved V genes account for less than half of the shortfall, and the remainder is unexplained. V and J calls and clone size follow that table, whereas D and trimming were derived from the DNA. Counted in this sample were roughly 250,000 clones; around 90% of them appeared once. The ten biggest clones cover 0.8% to 0.95% of the sample.

One collaborating source in Seattle enrolled patients during active infection and followed them longitudinally through the course of disease. The collaborating institutions used their own protocols to collect whole blood in K2EDTA tubes. For TCRbeta analysis, collaborator samples were shipped as frozen whole blood, as isolated PBMCs, or as DNA extracted from either sample type. The germline V gene (reference sequence) supplies CDR1 SGHNT and CDR2 YYREEE. For this chain, trimming is 2 bases at the V end and 3 bases at the J end, and the number of junction bases without a gene match is 8. The CDR3 goes from the cysteine to the phenylalanine over 16 residues. Here the CDR3 DNA is all that survives: 48 bases in frame from base 1. The paper as a whole reports these results and caveats: How much clinical and demographic metadata was included differed by source and by participant, and the metadata was provided uncurated.

The specimen sequenced was peripheral blood. The chain is made from TRBV5-4 and TRBJ2-3; 8 bases in between match TRBD2. The source is a man younger than 40 with COVID-19, enrolled during active disease. The CDR3: CASSLDAGGRTDTQYF. The DNA sequence is given as TGTGCCAGCAGCTTAGATGCGGGGGGAAGAACAGATACGCAGTATTTT.